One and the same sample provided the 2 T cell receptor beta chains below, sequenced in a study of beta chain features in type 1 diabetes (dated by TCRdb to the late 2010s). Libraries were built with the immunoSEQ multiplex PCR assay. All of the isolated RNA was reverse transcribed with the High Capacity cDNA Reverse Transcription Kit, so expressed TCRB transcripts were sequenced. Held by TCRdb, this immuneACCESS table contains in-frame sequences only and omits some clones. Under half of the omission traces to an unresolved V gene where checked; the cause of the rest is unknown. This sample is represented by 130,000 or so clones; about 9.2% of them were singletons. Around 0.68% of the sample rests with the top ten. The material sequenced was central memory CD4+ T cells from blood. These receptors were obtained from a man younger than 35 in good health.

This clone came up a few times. The CDR3, as DNA: TGCGCCAGCAGCCCCGCCCTCGGACAAGTGGAGACCCAGTACTTC. This codes for CASSPALGQVETQYF. This chain connects TRBV5-1 to TRBJ2-5, with D possibly being TRBD1 (5 bases). This CDR3 has 15 amino acids. V lost 4 bases to trimming and J lost 5 bases, with 18 bases between them. CDR1 is SGHRS and CDR2 is YFSETQ in the germline V gene.

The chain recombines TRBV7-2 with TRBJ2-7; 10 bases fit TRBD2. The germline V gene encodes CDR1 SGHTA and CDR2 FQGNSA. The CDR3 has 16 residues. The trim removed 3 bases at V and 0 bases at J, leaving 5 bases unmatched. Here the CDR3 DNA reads TGTGCCAGCAGCTTGGACCTAGCGGGGGCCTCCTACGAGCAGTACTTC. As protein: CASSLDLAGASYEQYF.